Detailed here is one T cell receptor beta chain. Its antigen is still unknown. CDR3 length: 15 residues. Germline V gene lookup returns CDR1 DFQATT and CDR2 SNEGSKA (reference sequence). Trimming took 5 bases from V and 3 from J, leaving 14 bases between them. The sample belongs to a study of post-analysis software for immune sequencing data. Study-level points and caveats: Those samples that were prepared in the same batch co-clustered strongly by F measure. The normalized Chao1 diversity of multiple sclerosis patients was significantly lower than that of controls. Patients used several TRBV segments, including TRBV5-6, TRBV5-1 and TRBV20-1, more often than controls.

Unique molecular identifiers had been added to the TCR beta cDNA libraries. The source material, about 0.95 to 10 million T cells, gave rise to roughly 500,000 cDNA molecules. A single record per CDR3 protein comes from TCRdb applying MiXCR to the PCR reads. This sample carries approximately 690,000 distinct CDR3 sequences, 59% of them seen once, and the ten largest clones take about 11%. Sequenced material: blood. The sequence was obtained from a girl aged 2 to 9 with multiple sclerosis. The chain combines TRBV20-1 with TRBJ2-6; D may correspond to TRBD1 or TRBD2 (5 bases each). CDR3 region: CSAVKGPIGANVLTF. Here the CDR3 DNA reads TGCAGTGCTGTAAAGGGACCTATTGGGGCCAACGTCCTGACTTTC.